This T cell receptor (beta chain) was retrieved from a study of T cell repertoires in cytomegalovirus infection. Study conclusions and caveats: HLA-C-restricted TCR beta clonotypes specific for CMV led the ex vivo response.

In regard to this clonotype: The antigen remains unidentified.

One entry per CDR3 protein results from TCRdb running MiXCR on the reads. The data contain 640,000 or so distinct CDR3 sequences, around a third of them singletons. The CDR3 runs to 15 residues. Germline CDR1 reads SGHTA; CDR2 reads FQGNSA. Trimming took 6 bases from V and 2 from J, leaving 16 bases between them. The TCR comes from a human donor in good health (CMV status not recorded). Some clones in this sample may be carry-over from other donors' samples. This specimen consisted of cultured PBMCs, obtained from culture after CMV antigen stimulation. This chain connects TRBV7-2 to TRBJ1-2; D gene uncertain. Written as DNA, the CDR3 is TGTGCCAGCAGTCGGAGTGTGGGTGTGAACTATGGCTACACCTTC. The encoded protein is CASSRSVGVNYGYTF.